This is a list of T cell receptor beta chains from one sample in a study of PD-1 blockade in classical Hodgkin lymphoma. Only in-frame clones appear in the TCRdb table, and some are missing; sequencing was by immunoSEQ multiplex PCR. The sample has 4,500 or so clones, around 81% seen once. This sample comprised CD4+ T cells from blood, obtained at baseline. These TCRs come from a human donor with classical Hodgkin lymphoma. Both conserved end residues are part of each CDR3. D genes are given only for firm matches. Rows give clone size only sometimes, using once, few, many, or a class for an expanded clone.

clone size | J gene | D gene | V gene | CDR3 protein | CDR3 DNA
. | TRBJ1-6 | . | TRBV7-2 | CASSLTWGNDSPLHF | TGTGCCAGCAGCTTAACATGGGGGAATGATTCACCCCTCCACTTT
. | TRBJ2-3 | TRBD2 | TRBV7-9 | CASSRRTSGWTDTQYF | TGTGCCAGCAGCCGCCGGACTAGCGGGTGGACAGATACGCAGTATTTT
. | TRBJ2-7 | TRBD2 | TRBV10-3 | CAIKPSGGPSSYEQYF | TGTGCCATCAAGCCTAGCGGGGGGCCGAGCTCCTACGAGCAGTACTTC
. | TRBJ2-1 | . | TRBV5-4 | CASSFSLAVNEQFF | TGTGCCAGCAGCTTCAGTCTAGCTGTCAATGAGCAGTTCTTC
. | TRBJ1-2 | . | TRBV5-6 | CASSLSPDSFYGYTF | TGTGCCAGCAGCTTGTCCCCGGACAGCTTCTATGGCTACACCTTC
. | TRBJ2-3 | . | TRBV5-4 | CASSSKTTDTQYF | TGTGCCAGCAGCTCGAAAACCACAGATACGCAGTATTTT
. | TRBJ1-4 | TRBD1 | TRBV6-1 | CASEGARNEKLFF | TGTGCCAGCGAGGGGGCGCGAAATGAAAAACTGTTTTTT
. | TRBJ2-3 | . | TRBV5-1 | CASSLAPGGGGDTQYF | TGCGCCAGCAGCTTGGCTCCCGGGGGTGGGGGAGATACGCAGTATTTT
few | TRBJ2-1 | . | TRBV6-4 | CASSPGPFGDEQFF | TGTGCCAGCAGTCCGGGACCCTTCGGGGATGAGCAGTTCTTC
. | TRBJ2-3 | . | TRBV4-1 | CASSRTGRGPTDTQYF | TGCGCCAGCAGCCGAACAGGGCGGGGGCCCACAGATACGCAGTATTTT
. | TRBJ2-3 | . | TRBV7-2 | CASRGTPDTQYF | TGTGCCAGCCGGGGGACCCCAGATACGCAGTATTTT
. | TRBJ1-4 | . | TRBV7-2 | CASSLGPWNEKLFF | TGTGCCAGCAGCTTGGGGCCGTGGAATGAAAAACTGTTTTTT
. | TRBJ1-1 | TRBD1 | TRBV2 | CASRGSGGGGTEAFF | TGTGCCAGCAGGGGGTCAGGGGGAGGGGGCACTGAAGCTTTCTTT
. | TRBJ2-5 | . | TRBV28 | CASSFGGPRETQYF | TGTGCCAGCAGTTTCGGGGGGCCCAGAGAGACCCAGTACTTC
. | TRBJ1-2 | . | TRBV28 | CASSLGWGNYGYTF | TGTGCCAGCAGTTTAGGATGGGGGAACTATGGCTACACCTTC
. | TRBJ1-4 | TRBD1 | TRBV5-4 | CASGQVPNEKLFF | TGTGCCAGCGGACAGGTTCCCAATGAAAAACTGTTTTTT
. | TRBJ2-1 | TRBD2 | TRBV7-2 | CASSLRARGSGGSYNEQFF | TGTGCCAGCAGCTTACGGGCGCGGGGTAGCGGGGGTTCCTACAATGAGCAGTTCTTC
. | TRBJ2-5 | TRBD1 | TRBV7-9 | CASTAGTGFETQYF | TGTGCCAGCACCGCCGGGACAGGGTTTGAGACCCAGTACTTC
. | TRBJ2-5 | TRBD2 | TRBV27 | CASSPWTSGGLPIETQYF | TGTGCCAGCAGTCCGTGGACTAGCGGGGGGCTGCCGATCGAGACCCAGTACTTC
few | TRBJ2-7 | TRBD1 | TRBV28 | CASSLQGQGFPPQYEQYF | TGTGCCAGCAGTTTACAGGGACAGGGGTTTCCTCCTCAATACGAGCAGTACTTC
. | TRBJ1-1 | . | TRBV7-7 | CASSLSPGTEAFF | TGTGCCAGCAGCTTAAGCCCCGGCACGGAAGCTTTCTTT
. | TRBJ1-1 | . | TRBV19 | CASTSGYLNTEAFF | TGTGCCAGTACCTCGGGGTACCTGAACACTGAAGCTTTCTTT
. | TRBJ2-2 | . | TRBV5-4 | CASSTRTENTGELFF | TGTGCCAGCAGCACCCGGACAGAGAACACCGGGGAGCTGTTTTTT
. | TRBJ1-1 | . | TRBV7-9 | CASSLAVGSLAEAFF | TGTGCCAGCAGCTTAGCGGTAGGGAGTCTCGCTGAAGCTTTCTTT
. | TRBJ2-2 | . | TRBV7-2 | CASSFRQGGNTGELFF | TGTGCCAGCAGCTTTCGACAGGGAGGTAACACCGGGGAGCTGTTTTTT
. | TRBJ2-6 | . | TRBV4-1 | CASSPGQLISGANVLTF | TGCGCCAGCAGCCCCGGACAGCTAATCTCTGGGGCCAACGTCCTGACTTTC
. | TRBJ2-2 | . | TRBV28 | CASSLRSAQGKELFF | TGTGCCAGCAGTTTAAGGTCTGCCCAAGGAAAGGAGCTGTTTTTT
once | TRBJ1-6 | . | TRBV7-2 | CASAIGRGMEPSPLHF | TGTGCCAGCGCTATAGGGCGGGGAATGGAGCCTTCACCCCTCCACTTT
. | TRBJ2-5 | . | TRBV6-5 | CASRSGTTKETQYF | TGTGCCAGCAGATCCGGGACCACAAAAGAGACCCAGTACTTC
once | TRBJ1-2 | . | TRBV4-2 | CASSQGSVRQAAYTF | TGTGCCAGCAGCCAAGGGTCCGTTCGGCAGGCAGCCTACACCTTC
. | TRBJ1-2 | TRBD1 | TRBV7-2 | CASSSTGGSVSYTF | TGTGCCAGCAGCTCGACAGGGGGATCCGTAAGCTACACCTTC
few | TRBJ2-2 | . | TRBV5-5 | CASSLGGVRTGELFF | TGTGCCAGCAGCTTAGGAGGGGTCCGCACCGGGGAGCTGTTTTTT
few | TRBJ2-3 | . | TRBV7-2 | CASSYLPPNTQYF | TGTGCCAGCAGCTATCTACCCCCGAATACGCAGTATTTT
. | TRBJ2-7 | TRBD2 | TRBV5-1 | CASSFSGGSYEQYF | TGCGCCAGCAGCTTCAGCGGGGGCTCCTACGAGCAGTACTTC
. | TRBJ1-5 | . | TRBV16 | CASSQSGQGNQPQHF | TGTGCCAGCAGCCAAAGCGGGCAGGGGAATCAGCCCCAGCATTTT
. | TRBJ2-7 | . | TRBV4-2 | CASSQSLRGPGYSYEQYF | TGTGCCAGCAGCCAATCCCTCCGGGGGCCAGGGTACTCCTACGAGCAGTACTTC
. | TRBJ1-4 | . | TRBV7-8 | CASSFMGIAGLTPSNEKLFF | TGTGCCAGCAGCTTTATGGGCATTGCGGGCCTCACGCCGTCTAATGAAAAACTGTTTTTT
. | TRBJ2-2 | . | TRBV7-2 | CASSVYRANGELFF | TGTGCCAGCAGCGTATACAGGGCCAACGGGGAGCTGTTTTTT
. | TRBJ2-1 | . | TRBV2 | CASSELPGGLNEQFF | TGTGCCAGCAGTGAACTTCCTGGGGGTCTCAATGAGCAGTTCTTC
few | TRBJ1-2 | . | TRBV28 | CASSFGGAYGYTF | TGTGCCAGCAGTTTCGGGGGGGCGTATGGCTACACCTTC
. | TRBJ1-2 | . | TRBV18 | CASSEGTANVGYGYTF | TGTGCCAGCTCCGAGGGGACCGCCAACGTTGGATATGGCTACACCTTC
few | TRBJ1-5 | . | TRBV20-1 | CSAEDRSQHF | TGCAGTGCTGAGGACAGATCCCAGCATTTT
. | TRBJ1-5 | . | TRBV6-5 | CASSSRDLPNQPQHF | TGTGCCAGCAGTTCGCGGGACTTACCTAATCAGCCCCAGCATTTT
once | TRBJ2-2 | . | TRBV11-2 | CASSLVNTGELFF | TGTGCCAGCAGCCTAGTAAACACCGGGGAGCTGTTTTTT
. | TRBJ1-2 | . | TRBV5-6 | CASSLGVNYGYTF | TGTGCCAGCAGCTTGGGCGTTAACTATGGCTACACCTTC
. | TRBJ2-3 | TRBD1 | TRBV28 | CASSYDRGTDTQYF | TGTGCCAGCAGTTATGACAGGGGAACAGATACGCAGTATTTT